Each of the 32 T cell receptor beta chains below was sequenced from the same sample in a study of blood T cell repertoires in COVID-19. Profiled with immunoSEQ multiplex PCR; TCRdb holds only in-frame clones, not every one. The table lists approximately 200,000 clones, roughly 80% of them singletons. Material: peripheral blood. Receptors originate from an elderly woman with acute or convalescent COVID-19.

The chain combines TRBV6-5 with TRBJ2-5; 8 bases line up with TRBD1. The CDR3 consists of 13 residues. The germline CDR1 and CDR2 sequences are MNHEY and SVGAGI. V was pared by 7 bases and J by 5 bases, with 6 bases of the junction left unmatched. CDR3 sequence reads: CASTVDRGETQYF. The CDR3 DNA reads TGTGCCAGCACCGTCGACAGGGGTGAGACCCAGTACTTC.

The gene calls are TRBV10-3 and TRBJ2-1; TRBD2 aligns across 13 bases. The CDR3 extends over 16 amino acids. The V segment lost 8 bases and the J segment 0 bases; nucleotides outside the gene matches: 4. The V gene's germline CDR1 is ENHRY and CDR2 SYGVKD. The CDR3 protein is CAIGTSGDNSYNEQFF. The CDR3 coding sequence is TGTGCCATCGGGACTAGCGGGGATAACTCCTACAATGAGCAGTTCTTC.

The chain uses TRBV18 and TRBJ1-2; D call uncertain. The CDR3 has 14 residues. With 3 bases removed from V and 4 bases from J, the gap between germline ends came to 12 bases. CDR1 is KGHSH and CDR2 is LQKENI in the germline V gene. CDR3 region: CASSPEATPYGYTF. The CDR3 DNA reads as TGTGCCAGCTCACCCGAGGCAACACCCTATGGCTACACCTTC. Full variable domain (missing parts from reference TRBV18 and TRBJ1-2): NAGVMQNPRHLVRRRGQEARLRCSPMKGHSHVYWYRQLPEEGLKFMVYLQKENIIDESGMPKERFSAEFPKEGPSILRIQQVVRGDSAAYFCASSPEATPYGYTFGSGTRLTVV.

The chain combines TRBV11-2 with TRBJ2-2, with TRBD2 matching 9 bases. Germline assignment: CDR1 SGHAT and CDR2 FQNNGV. The CDR3 has 16 amino acids. Germline trimming cut 1 base from V and 4 bases from J; bases unmatched to any gene: 4. The CDR3: CASSLGLAGLTGELFF. CDR3 coding DNA: TGTGCCAGCAGCTTAGGGCTAGCGGGGCTCACCGGGGAGCTGTTTTTT.

This clone was recorded only once. The V call is TRBV7-3, the J call TRBJ2-2; 8 nucleotides match TRBD2. Germline values: CDR1 SGHTA, CDR2 FQGTGA. The CDR3 loop spans 16 amino acids. The trim removed 2 bases at V and 0 bases at J, leaving 2 bases unmatched. The CDR3 sequence: CASSLFSGANTGELFF. Written as DNA, the CDR3 is TGTGCCAGCAGCTTATTTAGCGGGGCGAACACCGGGGAGCTGTTTTTT.

The chain uses TRBV19 and TRBJ2-3, with a possible D match to TRBD1 (5 bases). This CDR3 is 17 amino acids long. Per germline, CDR1 LNHDA and CDR2 SQIVND (reference sequence). V was cut by 5 bases and J by 0 bases, with 18 bases left in between. The CDR3, as DNA: TGTGCCAGTAGTGTAACGTCAGGGCCAGAAAGCACAGATACGCAGTATTTT. Residues: CASSVTSGPESTDTQYF.

The chain joins TRBV3-1 (or the pseudogene TRBV3-2) to TRBJ2-7; 8 bases are a match to TRBD2. This CDR3 spans 14 amino acids. CDR1 and CDR2 (germline): LGHDT, YNNKEL (reference sequence). Trimming took 7 bases from V and 7 from J; bases not matched to a gene: 12. Here the CDR3 DNA reads TGTGCCAGCACCCAGGGAAAGCGGGAGAAAGAGCAGTACTTC. Translation gives CASTQGKREKEQYF.

The genes are TRBV7-6 and TRBJ1-1, with 7 bases lining up with TRBD1. CDR1 is SGHVS, CDR2 FNYEAQ, per germline. This CDR3 region has 15 residues. J lost 1 base, V lost 5 bases, and 7 bases had no gene match. DNA of the CDR3: TGTGCCAGCAGCCCAGGGACAGCTAAGAACACTGAAGCTTTCTTT. Translated, it gives CASSPGTAKNTEAFF.

This chain links TRBV6-4 with TRBJ2-1, with D possibly being TRBD2 (6 bases). The germline CDR1 and CDR2 sequences are MRHNA and SNTAGT. CDR3 length equals 15 residues. Trimming took 6 bases from V and 5 from J, leaving 17 bases between them. The CDR3 DNA follows: TGTGCCAGCAGCTTCACGGGACTTTACAACAATGAGCAGTTCTTC. Amino acid sequence: CASSFTGLYNNEQFF.

This chain uses TRBV6-2 or TRBV6-3 with TRBJ2-2; 7 positions match TRBD2. The CDR3 length is 15 residues. CDR1 MNHEY and CDR2 SVGEGT come from the germline V gene. V was clipped by 4 bases and J by 6 bases; unmatched bases: 8. In DNA form, the CDR3 reads TGTGCCAGCAGTTCCTGGCGGGAGTTTTCCGGGGAGCTGTTTTTT. This sequence encodes CASSSWREFSGELFF.

The chain combines TRBV5-6 with TRBJ1-2, with 7 bases aligning to TRBD1. The CDR3 totals 14 residues. V lost 4 bases and J lost 4; bases outside the gene matches: 7. CDR1 is SGHDT and CDR2 is YYEEEE in the germline V gene. CDR3 sequence reads: CASSPEQGTYGYTF. Here the CDR3 DNA reads TGTGCCAGCAGCCCGGAACAGGGGACCTATGGCTACACCTTC.

CDR3 residues: CASSPSGGSSYNEQFF. CDR3 bases: TGTGCCAGCTCACCCTCGGGGGGGAGCTCCTACAATGAGCAGTTCTTC. This chain links TRBV18 with TRBJ2-1; 8 bases align to TRBD2. The CDR3 consists of 16 residues. After removal of 3 bases from V and 0 bases from J, the junction contained 4 bases not matched to a gene. The germline gives CDR1 KGHSH, CDR2 LQKENI.

J is TRBJ1-5 and V is TRBV12-5, with 11 bases aligning to TRBD1. V trimming: 0 bases; J trimming: 6 bases; junction bases outside the gene matches: 4. There are 16 residues in the CDR3. CDR1 is LGHNT, CDR2 FRNRAP, per germline. This chain's CDR3 is CASGLVLGQGAQPQHF. The CDR3 bases are TGTGCTAGTGGTTTGGTACTTGGACAGGGGGCTCAGCCCCAGCATTTT.

The chain is built from TRBV6-5 and TRBJ2-5; possible D gene TRBD2, 5 bases. Trimming stripped 2 bases from V and 3 bases from J, with 10 bases between. Looked up from germline, CDR1 is MNHEY and CDR2 is SVGAGI. The CDR3 loop spans 14 amino acids. This CDR3 reads CASSYGRVKETQYF. DNA for the CDR3: TGTGCCAGCAGTTACGGGCGGGTCAAAGAGACCCAGTACTTC.

This clone was seen only once. J is TRBJ2-3 and V is TRBV27; 7 bases align to TRBD2. V trimming: 8 bases; J trimming: 0 bases; junction bases outside the gene matches: 5. CDR1 MNHEY and CDR2 SMNVEV come from the germline V gene (reference sequence). The CDR3 spans 14 residues. CDR3 in DNA: TGTGCCAGCGGGGGGGTGGGGAGCACAGATACGCAGTATTTT. This translates into CASGGVGSTDTQYF.

The CDR3 region is CASSPRTGYGYTF. The CDR3 DNA is TGTGCCAGTAGCCCGAGGACAGGGTATGGCTACACCTTC. This chain connects TRBV19 to TRBJ1-2, with TRBD1 matching 8 bases. Germline V gene sequence: CDR1 LNHDA, CDR2 SQIVND (reference sequence). The trim removed 6 bases at V and 5 bases at J, leaving 5 bases unmatched. The CDR3 has 13 amino acids. The full variable domain, its missing parts supplied by reference TRBV19 and TRBJ1-2, is DGGITQSPKYLFRKEGQNVTLSCEQNLNHDAMYWYRQDPGQGLRLIYYSQIVNDFQKGDIAEGYSVSREKKESFPLTVTSAQKNPTAFYLCASSPRTGYGYTFGSGTRLTVV.

The genes are TRBV7-3 and TRBJ1-1; 7 positions match TRBD1. Germline V gene sequence: CDR1 SGHTA, CDR2 FQGTGA. This CDR3 has 14 residues. V gave up 6 bases and J gave up 2 bases; unmatched junction bases: 6. CDR3 DNA: TGTGCCAGCAGTCAGACAGGGTATAACACTGAAGCTTTCTTT. It yields the protein CASSQTGYNTEAFF. The variable domain in full, completed from reference TRBV7-3 and TRBJ1-1, reads GAGVSQTPSNKVTEKGKYVELRCDPISGHTALYWYRQSLGQGPEFLIYFQGTGAADDSGLPNDRFFAVRPEGSVSTLKIQRTERGDSAVYLCASSQTGYNTEAFFGQGTRLTVV.

The rearrangement links TRBV7-2 to TRBJ1-1; D call uncertain. The CDR3 covers 13 residues. Deletions cut 3 bases from V and 2 bases from J, with 7 bases between. CDR1 is SGHTA, CDR2 FQGNSA, per germline. The CDR3 region has the DNA TGTGCCAGCAGCTTCCAGGCTAACACTGAAGCTTTCTTT. It encodes CASSFQANTEAFF.

This clone occurred a few times. The chain joins TRBV7-8 to TRBJ1-5; 8 positions agree with TRBD1. This CDR3 spans 15 amino acids. In germline, CDR1 is SGHVS, CDR2 FQNEAQ. V dropped 8 bases and J dropped 3; count of bases not matched to a gene: 9. CDR3 amino acids: CASRPGGQDNQPQHF. The CDR3 nucleotides are TGTGCCAGCCGTCCTGGGGGACAGGACAATCAGCCCCAGCATTTT.

The chain links TRBV5-1 to TRBJ1-2; 11 bases are a match to TRBD1. The V and J ends lost 3 bases and 6 bases, in that order; junction bases with no gene match: 7. The V gene's germline CDR1 is SGHRS and CDR2 YFSETQ. The CDR3 consists of 15 residues. CDR3 in DNA: TGCGCCAGCAGCTCCGGGACAGGGGGAATTAATGGCTACACCTTC. Translating it yields CASSSGTGGINGYTF.

The rearrangement links TRBV25-1 to TRBJ1-5; no clear D gene. V was shortened by 4 bases and J by 0 bases, with 10 bases between the two germline ends. This CDR3 contains 15 residues. Germline lookup yields CDR1 MGHDK and CDR2 SYGVNS. Written as DNA, the CDR3 is TGTGCCAGCAGTGGCACAGTCTATAGCAATCAGCCCCAGCATTTT. The encoded protein is CASSGTVYSNQPQHF.

The V and J genes are TRBV5-6 and TRBJ2-1, with D perhaps TRBD2 (6 bases). The CDR3 runs 16 residues. The V and J ends lost 2 bases and 1 base respectively, with 13 bases between them. Germline-derived CDR1 and CDR2 are SGHDT and YYEEEE. This CDR3 reads CASSFAVGGSYNEQFF. CDR3 in DNA: TGTGCCAGCAGCTTCGCGGTGGGGGGATCCTACAATGAGCAGTTCTTC.

The chain uses TRBV6-5 and TRBJ2-7; D may be TRBD2 (6 bases). The CDR3 loop spans 14 amino acids. V was pared by 0 bases and J by 9 bases, with 15 bases between. Germline assignment: CDR1 MNHEY and CDR2 SVGAGI. For the CDR3, the DNA is TGTGCCAGCAGTTACTCGATTAGCCTCGGGGGGCAGTACTTC. Amino acid sequence: CASSYSISLGGQYF.

This clone occurred once. The chain joins TRBV2 to TRBJ1-1, with 7 bases identical to TRBD1. CDR3 length equals 15 residues. Per the germline V gene, CDR1 is SNHLY and CDR2 is FYNNEI. Trimming at V came to 4 bases and at J to 6 bases, leaving 11 bases not matched to a gene. CDR3 amino acids: CASSGQTGELAEAFF. The DNA of the CDR3 is TGTGCCAGCAGTGGTCAAACAGGGGAATTGGCTGAAGCTTTCTTT.

The chain uses TRBV6-5 and TRBJ2-1; a weak D match, TRBD1 (6 bases). The CDR3 runs 16 residues. Germline CDR1 MNHEY, CDR2 SVGAGI. The germline V and J ends were trimmed by 2 bases and 4 bases, with 15 bases remaining between them. CDR3 amino acids: CASSYTQGSAYNEQFF. The DNA for the CDR3 is TGTGCCAGCAGTTACACCCAGGGGAGCGCGTACAATGAGCAGTTCTTC.

The chain is built from TRBV15 and TRBJ1-2; D remains unclear. CDR3 length equals 13 residues. V gave up 3 bases and J gave up 4 bases, with 9 bases separating them. CDR1 is LNHNV, CDR2 YYDKDF, per germline (reference sequence). DNA of the CDR3: TGTGCCACCAGCAGGTTGGGAGGCTATGGCTACACCTTC. Protein: CATSRLGGYGYTF.

The genes are TRBV10-3 and TRBJ2-5; 11 bases align to TRBD1. Germline values: CDR1 ENHRY, CDR2 SYGVKD. The CDR3 contains 18 residues. V was pared by 6 bases and J by 1 base, with 13 bases of the junction left unmatched. DNA of the CDR3: TGTGCCATCAGCGAGGGGACAGGGGGTGTGGTGGTCCAAGAGACCCAGTACTTC. This translates into CAISEGTGGVVVQETQYF.

This chain uses TRBV11-3 with TRBJ2-1; D is ambiguous. The germline V gene encodes CDR1 SGHNT and CDR2 YENEEA. Trimming removed 0 bases at V and 0 bases at J, with 3 bases between. The CDR3 is 14 residues long. CDR3 nucleotide sequence: TGTGCCAGCAGCTTAGACGGCTCCTACAATGAGCAGTTCTTC. Its protein product is CASSLDGSYNEQFF.

The chain employs TRBV28 and TRBJ2-1; 7 bases align to TRBD2. The germline V gene encodes CDR1 MDHEN and CDR2 SYDVKM. With 6 bases clipped from V and 6 bases from J, the junction kept 8 bases outside the gene matches. This CDR3 region has 14 residues. The CDR3: CASRGGLVANEQFF. Here the CDR3 DNA reads TGTGCCAGCAGGGGGGGGTTAGTGGCCAATGAGCAGTTCTTC.

V gene TRBV4-1 combines with J gene TRBJ1-5, with D possibly matching TRBD1 (6 bases). Trimming stripped 2 bases from V and 6 bases from J, with 11 bases between. The CDR3 consists of 14 residues. Germline V gives CDR1 MGHRA, CDR2 YSYEKL. CDR3 sequence reads: CASSQQKQGQPQHF. The CDR3, as DNA: TGCGCCAGCAGCCAACAAAAACAGGGTCAGCCCCAGCATTTT.

This chain joins TRBV11-2 and TRBJ2-5; 7 positions agree with TRBD2. The V gene end was trimmed by 5 bases and the J gene end by 5 bases; junction bases not matched to a gene: 11. The CDR3 runs 15 residues. Germline V CDR1 and CDR2: SGHAT, FQNNGV. The CDR3 coding sequence is TGTGCCAGCAGCCAGTTGGGGGGGGATTCGGAGACCCAGTACTTC. This gives the protein CASSQLGGDSETQYF.

This chain joins TRBV5-6 and TRBJ2-2; 12 bases agree with TRBD2. Trimming cost V 0 bases and J 5 bases; bases outside gene matches: 8. The CDR3 is made up of 18 amino acids. CDR1 SGHDT and CDR2 YYEEEE come from the germline V gene. The CDR3 DNA is TGTGCCAGCAGCTTGGGACTAGCGGGAGTGCAAAGGACCGGGGAGCTGTTTTTT. Translated, it gives CASSLGLAGVQRTGELFF.